This is a list of T cell receptor beta chains from one sample in a study of early T cells in non-severe SARS-CoV-2 infection. TCRdb used MiXCR to reprocess the 5' RACE reads, holding one entry per CDR3 protein. The table lists 65,000 to 95,000 distinct CDR3 sequences, 13% to 15% of them singletons, with 9.5% to 12% in the top ten. The material sequenced was whole blood. Receptors were obtained from an adult who was a healthcare worker with PCR-confirmed SARS-CoV-2 infection or an uninfected control (not recorded which). Each CDR3 is given with its conserved first and last residue. Fields, in order: J gene, V gene, CDR3 protein.

TRBJ1-4,TRBV6-1,CASNDRGATNEKLFF
TRBJ1-2,TRBV30,CAWSGTSGGYGYTF
TRBJ2-3,TRBV20-1,CSARDLGTSPDTQYF
TRBJ2-7,TRBV5-1,CASSGGQGPHEQYF
TRBJ1-2,TRBV19,CASSSLGRNYGYTF
TRBJ1-3,TRBV7-2,CASSPTPDSKGGNTIYF
TRBJ2-3,TRBV4-1,CASSQDLGNTDTQYF
TRBJ2-1,TRBV2,CASSRQGRNNEQFF
TRBJ1-1,TRBV10-2,CASSDQDRTEAFF
TRBJ2-3,TRBV20-1,CSARGGTPHHTQYF
TRBJ2-3,TRBV12-3/TRBV12-4,CASSPASPSGADTQYF
TRBJ2-5,TRBV6-6,CASSYRVMETQYF
TRBJ2-2,TRBV9,CASTYSTGNTGELFF
TRBJ2-3,TRBV10-3,CAIRPGGRGGSSTDTQYF
TRBJ2-7,TRBV29-1,CSVVRGRWQYF
TRBJ2-7,TRBV14,CASRPSGSTYEQYF
TRBJ1-3,TRBV19,CASTPPVSGNTIYF
TRBJ1-2,TRBV14,CASSQDPTRSHGYTF